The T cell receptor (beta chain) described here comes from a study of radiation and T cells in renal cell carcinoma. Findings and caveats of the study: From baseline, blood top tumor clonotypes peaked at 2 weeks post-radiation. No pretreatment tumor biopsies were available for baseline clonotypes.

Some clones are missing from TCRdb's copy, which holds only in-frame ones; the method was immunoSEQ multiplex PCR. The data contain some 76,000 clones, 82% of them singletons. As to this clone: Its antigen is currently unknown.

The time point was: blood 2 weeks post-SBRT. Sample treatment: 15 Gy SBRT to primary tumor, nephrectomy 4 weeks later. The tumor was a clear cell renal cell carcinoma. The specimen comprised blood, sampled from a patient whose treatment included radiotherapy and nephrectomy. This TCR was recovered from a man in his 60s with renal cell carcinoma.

This CDR3 is CASSLDRFQETQYF. In nucleotides, the CDR3 is TGTGCCAGCTCACTTGACAGGTTCCAAGAGACCCAGTACTTC. J is TRBJ2-5 and V is TRBV18, with D possibly being TRBD1 (6 bases). In germline, CDR1 is KGHSH, CDR2 LQKENI. This CDR3 comprises 14 residues. Trimming left V 4 bases short and J 1 base short, with 10 bases between.